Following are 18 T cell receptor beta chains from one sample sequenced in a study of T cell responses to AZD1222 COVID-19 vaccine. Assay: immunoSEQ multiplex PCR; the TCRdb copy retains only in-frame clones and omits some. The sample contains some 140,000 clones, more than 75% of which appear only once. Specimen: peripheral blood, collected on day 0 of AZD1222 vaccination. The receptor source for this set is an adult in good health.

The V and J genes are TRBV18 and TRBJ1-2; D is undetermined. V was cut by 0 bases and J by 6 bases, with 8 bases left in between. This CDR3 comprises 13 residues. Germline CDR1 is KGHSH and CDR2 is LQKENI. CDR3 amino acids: CASSPPGRNGYTF. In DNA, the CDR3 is TGTGCCAGCTCACCACCGGGGAGGAATGGCTACACCTTC.

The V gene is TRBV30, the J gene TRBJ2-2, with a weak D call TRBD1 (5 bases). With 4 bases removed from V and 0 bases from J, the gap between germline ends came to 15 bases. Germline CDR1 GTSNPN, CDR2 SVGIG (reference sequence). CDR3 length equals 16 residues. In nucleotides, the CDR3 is TGTGCCTGGAACGAAAAAAGGGGTTCGAACACCGGGGAGCTGTTTTTT. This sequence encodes CAWNEKRGSNTGELFF.

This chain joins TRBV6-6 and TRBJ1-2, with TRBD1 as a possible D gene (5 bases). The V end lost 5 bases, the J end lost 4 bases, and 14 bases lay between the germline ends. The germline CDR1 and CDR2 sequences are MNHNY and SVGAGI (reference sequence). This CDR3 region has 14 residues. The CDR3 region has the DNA TGTGCCAGCAGTCCCCCGGCAGGGCTCTATGGCTACACCTTC. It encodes CASSPPAGLYGYTF.

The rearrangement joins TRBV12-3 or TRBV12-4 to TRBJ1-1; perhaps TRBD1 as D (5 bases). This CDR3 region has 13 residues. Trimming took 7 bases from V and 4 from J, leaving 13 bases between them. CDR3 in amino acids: CASILSGGTEAFF. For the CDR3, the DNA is TGTGCCAGCATCCTCTCGGGGGGCACTGAAGCTTTCTTT.

This chain's CDR3 is CAWSFRDRGSGQPQHF. The CDR3 coding sequence is TGTGCCTGGAGTTTCCGGGACAGGGGCTCGGGTCAGCCCCAGCATTTT. The chain carries TRBV30 and TRBJ1-5; 10 positions match TRBD1. The CDR3 is 16 amino acids. V was clipped by 2 bases and J by 6 bases; unmatched bases: 10. CDR1 GTSNPN and CDR2 SVGIG come from the germline V gene (reference sequence).

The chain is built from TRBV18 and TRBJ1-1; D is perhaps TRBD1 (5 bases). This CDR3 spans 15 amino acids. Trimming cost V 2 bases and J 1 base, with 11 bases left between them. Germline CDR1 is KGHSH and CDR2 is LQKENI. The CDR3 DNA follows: TGTGCCAGCTCACCAGCGGGGGGAAAGAACACTGAAGCTTTCTTT. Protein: CASSPAGGKNTEAFF.

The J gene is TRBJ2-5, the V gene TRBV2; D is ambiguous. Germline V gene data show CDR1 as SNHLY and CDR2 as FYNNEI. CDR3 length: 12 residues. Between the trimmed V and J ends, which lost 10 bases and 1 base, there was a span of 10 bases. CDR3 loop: CANGITQETQYF. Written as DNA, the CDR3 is TGTGCCAACGGTATCACCCAAGAGACCCAGTACTTC.

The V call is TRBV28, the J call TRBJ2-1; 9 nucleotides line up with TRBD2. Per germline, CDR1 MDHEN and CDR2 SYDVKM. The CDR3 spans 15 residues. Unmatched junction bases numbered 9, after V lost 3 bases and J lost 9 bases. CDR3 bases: TGTGCCAGCAGTTTCCACCGCGCGGGGGGGCTTGAGCAGTTCTTC. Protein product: CASSFHRAGGLEQFF.

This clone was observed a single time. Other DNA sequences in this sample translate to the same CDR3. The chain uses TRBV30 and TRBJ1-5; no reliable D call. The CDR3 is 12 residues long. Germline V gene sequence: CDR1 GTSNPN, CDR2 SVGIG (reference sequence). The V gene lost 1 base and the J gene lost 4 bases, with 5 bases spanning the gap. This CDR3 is CAWSEGNQPQHF. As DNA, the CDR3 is TGTGCCTGGAGTGAGGGAAATCAGCCCCAGCATTTT.

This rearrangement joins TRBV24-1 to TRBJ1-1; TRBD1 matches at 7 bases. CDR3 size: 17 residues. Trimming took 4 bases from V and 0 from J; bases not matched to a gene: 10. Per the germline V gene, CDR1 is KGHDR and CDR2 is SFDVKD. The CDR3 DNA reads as TGTGCCACCAGTGAGCCGACAGGGAATGGGATGAACACTGAAGCTTTCTTT. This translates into CATSEPTGNGMNTEAFF.

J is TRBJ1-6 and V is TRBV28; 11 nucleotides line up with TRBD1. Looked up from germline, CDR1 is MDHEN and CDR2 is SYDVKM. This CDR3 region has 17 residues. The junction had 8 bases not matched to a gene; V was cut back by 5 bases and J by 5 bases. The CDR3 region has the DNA TGTGCCAGCAGTAGCGGACAGGGGGCGCATAATAATTCACCCCTCCACTTT. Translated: CASSSGQGAHNNSPLHF.

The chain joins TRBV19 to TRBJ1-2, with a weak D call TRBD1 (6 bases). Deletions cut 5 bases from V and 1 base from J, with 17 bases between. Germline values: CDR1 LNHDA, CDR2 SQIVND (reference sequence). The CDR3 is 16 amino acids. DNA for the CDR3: TGTGCCAGTAGTGCCCCTGGACAGAGAGGTAACTATGGCTACACCTTC. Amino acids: CASSAPGQRGNYGYTF.

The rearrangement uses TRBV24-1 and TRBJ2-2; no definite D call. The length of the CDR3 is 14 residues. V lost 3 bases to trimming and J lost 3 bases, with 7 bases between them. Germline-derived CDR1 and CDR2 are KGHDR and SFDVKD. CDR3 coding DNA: TGTGCCACCAGTGATGCCGGGTACACCGGGGAGCTGTTTTTT. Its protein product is CATSDAGYTGELFF.

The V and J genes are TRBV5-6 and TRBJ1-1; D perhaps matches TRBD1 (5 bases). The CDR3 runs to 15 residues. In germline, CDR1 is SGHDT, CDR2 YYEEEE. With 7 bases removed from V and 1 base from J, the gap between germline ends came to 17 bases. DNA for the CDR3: TGTGCCAGCTGGAGAGGGGCCAGGGCGAACACTGAAGCTTTCTTT. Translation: CASWRGARANTEAFF.

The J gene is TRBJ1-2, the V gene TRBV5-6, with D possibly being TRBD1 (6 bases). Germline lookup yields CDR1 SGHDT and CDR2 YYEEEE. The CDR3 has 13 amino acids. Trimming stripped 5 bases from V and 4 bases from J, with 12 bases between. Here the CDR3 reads CASRVNRAYGYTF. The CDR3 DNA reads TGTGCCAGCAGAGTTAACAGGGCCTATGGCTACACCTTC.

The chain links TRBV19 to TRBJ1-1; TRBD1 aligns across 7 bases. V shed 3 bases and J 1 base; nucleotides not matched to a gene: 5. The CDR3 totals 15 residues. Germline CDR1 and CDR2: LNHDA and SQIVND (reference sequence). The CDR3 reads CASSIGDSWNTEAFF. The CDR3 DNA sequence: TGTGCCAGTAGTATTGGGGACAGCTGGAACACTGAAGCTTTCTTT.

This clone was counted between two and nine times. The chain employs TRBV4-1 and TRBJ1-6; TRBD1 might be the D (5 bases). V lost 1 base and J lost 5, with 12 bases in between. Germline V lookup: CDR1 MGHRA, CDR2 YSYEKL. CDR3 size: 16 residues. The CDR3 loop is CASSQAGTGDNSPLHF. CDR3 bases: TGCGCCAGCAGCCAAGCTGGGACGGGAGATAATTCACCCCTCCACTTT.

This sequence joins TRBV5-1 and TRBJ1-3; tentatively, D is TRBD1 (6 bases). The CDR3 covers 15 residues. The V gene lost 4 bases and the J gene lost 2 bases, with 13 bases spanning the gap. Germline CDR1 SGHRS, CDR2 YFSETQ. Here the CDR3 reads CASSHNREPGNTIYF. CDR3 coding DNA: TGCGCCAGCAGCCATAACAGGGAACCTGGAAACACCATATATTTT.